This entry features one TCR beta chain sequence. The target antigen is unknown. The libraries were made with immunoSEQ v3. Survey-level samples got 2 million to 2.5 million read pairs; deep-level samples got roughly 4.5-6.5 million. Data came from immunoSEQ multiplex PCR; TCRdb stores just in-frame clones and leaves some out. The sample contains tens of thousands of clones, around 86% of which appear only once. The data belong to a study of TIL therapy for anti-PD-1-resistant metastatic lung cancer. Study at large: Most patients had lung adenocarcinoma.

The time point denotes: pre-treatment sample, taken before nivolumab and TIL therapy. Stage 4 NSCLC adults joined between October 2017 and January 2020. General study points: Treatment-naive, never-smoker and oncogene-addicted patients were overrepresented in this highly selected cohort.

CDR1 KGHSH and CDR2 LQKENI come from the germline V gene. V gave up 0 bases and J gave up 2 bases, with 16 bases separating them. This CDR3 region has 17 residues. The sequence was collected from a person aged 25-79 years with non-small cell lung cancer. The chain uses TRBV18 and TRBJ1-1, with a tentative D call TRBD1 (5 bases). Sequencing used blood, obtained at baseline. CDR3 loop: CASSPPNRGTGNTEAFF. CDR3 DNA sequence: TGTGCCAGCTCACCACCGAATCGGGGGACCGGAAACACTGAAGCTTTCTTT.